This record concerns one TCR beta chain sequence. This specimen comes from a study of blood T cell repertoires in COVID-19. Seattle participants joined during active infection and were tracked over time. Methods used by the authors: Cell counts per sample came from amplifying reference gene primers. The method was immunoSEQ multiplex PCR; TCRdb's version includes in-frame clones alone and lacks a portion of them. That table gives V, J and clone size, and the DNA gave D and trimming. This table has about 300,000 clones, around nine tenths appearing once. Losses at the gene ends were 5 bases for V and 2 bases for J; bases not matched to a gene: 5. CDR3 length: 14 residues. Germline-derived CDR1 and CDR2 are SEHNR and FQNEAQ (reference sequence).

The chain recombines TRBV7-9 with TRBJ2-5; 7 nucleotides match TRBD1. This TCR derives from a woman in her thirties with COVID-19, enrolled during active disease. The sample comprised peripheral blood. The CDR3 DNA follows: TGTGCCAGCAGCGGAGCACAGGGGCAAGAGACCCAGTACTTC. Protein sequence: CASSGAQGQETQYF.